The subject of this entry is one T cell receptor (beta chain). Its antigen specificity is not known. One base away there is no much larger clone; base qualities are not given. The data derive from a study of T cell changes during pregnancy in multiple sclerosis (dated by TCRdb to the late 2010s). At the level of the whole study: The study looked at changes in the T cell repertoire across pregnancy in women with multiple sclerosis.

The library was generated by the immunoSEQ multiplex PCR assay. TCRdb stores this immuneACCESS table with in-frame sequences only. Part of the clones is absent; in the studies checked, under half of the shortfall reflects unresolved V genes, and no reason is known for the rest. The sample includes tens of thousands of clones, with 93% observed a single time. Of the sample, around 2.5% is held by the ten largest clones. For this chain, trimming is 6 bases at the V end and 0 bases at the J end, and the number of junction bases without a gene match is 6. CDR1 and CDR2 are drawn from the germline V gene (reference sequence): LNHDA, SQIVND. From the cysteine up to the phenylalanine, the CDR3 has a length of 16 residues. The CDR3 DNA has 48 bases and is translated from base 1.

The material was CD8+ T cells from peripheral blood mononuclear cells, obtained in the third trimester of pregnancy. The rearranged segments are TRBV19 and TRBJ2-3, and TRBD2 aligns with 10 junction nucleotides. The TCR comes from a female donor with multiple sclerosis, enrolled in a pregnancy study. The CDR3 region reads CASRRSGRASTDTQYF. The DNA is TGTGCCAGTAGAAGGAGCGGGAGGGCGAGCACAGATACGCAGTATTTT.